Shown below are 27 T cell receptor beta chains from a single sample sequenced in a study of control samples from healthy donors and cancer patients (dated by TCRdb to the early 2020s). The library was produced with the immunoSEQ multiplex PCR assay. The table was pulled from immuneACCESS by TCRdb, which kept in-frame rearrangements only. Such tables lose some clones; where checked, under half of the loss comes from unresolved V genes, and the rest has no known cause. The sample table records 130,000 to 150,000 clones; around 90% of these occur just once. Of the sample, 3% to 4% is held by the ten largest clones. The sequenced sample consisted of blood. These receptors all stem from a man younger than 45 in good health.

This rearrangement joins TRBV5-4 to TRBJ2-7, with D perhaps matching TRBD2 (5 bases). Between the trimmed V and J ends, which lost 2 bases and 7 bases, there was a span of 10 bases. Germline loops: CDR1 SGHNT, CDR2 YYREEE (reference sequence). This CDR3 is built from 12 residues. DNA for the CDR3: TGTGCCAGCAGCTTTAGACCGGGGGAGCAGTACTTC. It specifies CASSFRPGEQYF.

This chain connects TRBV7-9 to TRBJ1-2; 9 nucleotides agree with TRBD1. From germline, CDR1 is SEHNR and CDR2 FQNEAQ (reference sequence). With 1 base clipped from V and 5 bases from J, the junction kept 8 bases outside the gene matches. The length of the CDR3 is 16 residues. The CDR3 sequence: CASSLGARTGEYGYTF. CDR3 DNA: TGTGCCAGCAGCTTAGGGGCTCGGACAGGGGAATATGGCTACACCTTC.

This chain uses TRBV5-1 with TRBJ1-2, with a possible D match to TRBD1 (6 bases). Germline V gene sequence: CDR1 SGHRS, CDR2 YFSETQ. The CDR3 is made up of 14 amino acids. V was shortened by 4 bases and J by 4 bases, with 14 bases between the two germline ends. The CDR3 protein is CASSLSGQPYGYTF. CDR3 nucleotide sequence: TGCGCCAGCAGCCTTTCCGGACAGCCCTATGGCTACACCTTC.

The V and J genes are TRBV7-9 and TRBJ2-3; the match to TRBD2 covers 8 bases. After removal of 3 bases from V and 6 bases from J, the junction contained 8 bases not matched to a gene. CDR3 length: 15 residues. The germline V gene encodes CDR1 SEHNR and CDR2 FQNEAQ (reference sequence). This CDR3 is CASSFTSGGPDTQYF. CDR3 nucleotide sequence: TGTGCCAGCAGCTTCACGTCGGGGGGGCCCGATACGCAGTATTTT.

This sequence joins TRBV28 and TRBJ1-5; D is undetermined. This CDR3 has 11 residues. Germline V lookup: CDR1 MDHEN, CDR2 SYDVKM. Trimming stripped 10 bases from V and 4 bases from J, with 8 bases between. The CDR3 coding sequence is TGTGCCACCCGGACTAATCAGCCCCAGCATTTT. Amino acids: CATRTNQPQHF.

The gene calls are TRBV5-1 and TRBJ2-5, with 11 positions matching TRBD1. CDR1 and CDR2 from the germline V gene are SGHRS and YFSETQ. CDR3 size: 15 residues. The V gene end was trimmed by 0 bases and the J gene end by 5 bases; junction bases not matched to a gene: 3. The CDR3 DNA reads as TGCGCCAGCAGCTTGGCCGGACAGGGGGCGGAGACCCAGTACTTC. Protein product: CASSLAGQGAETQYF.

This chain uses TRBV15 with TRBJ2-7; either TRBD1 or TRBD2 may fit D (6 bases each). Germline-derived CDR1 and CDR2 are LNHNV and YYDKDF (reference sequence). The length of the CDR3 is 18 residues. With 3 bases removed from V and 4 bases from J, the gap between germline ends came to 25 bases. CDR3 nucleotides: TGTGCCACCAGCAGTGACTATTCGTCGGACCGGGGGCTATACGAGCAGTACTTC. Translated: CATSSDYSSDRGLYEQYF.

This chain connects TRBV19 to TRBJ1-3; no reliable D call. The CDR3 has 13 residues. The V and J ends lost 9 bases and 8 bases respectively, with 17 bases between them. Germline V lookup: CDR1 LNHDA, CDR2 SQIVND (reference sequence). The CDR3 loop is CASSDPSLYTIYF. Written as DNA, the CDR3 is TGTGCCAGCTCGGACCCCTCGTTATACACCATATATTTT.

In this sample, this clone turned up once. This same CDR3 is encoded by further DNA sequences in the sample. The chain joins TRBV27 to TRBJ2-3; no definite D call. This CDR3 has 13 residues. CDR1 is MNHEY and CDR2 is SMNVEV in the germline V gene (reference sequence). V was cut by 3 bases and J by 1 base, with 5 bases left in between. The CDR3 spells CASSFSRTDTQYF. The CDR3 region has the DNA TGTGCCAGCAGTTTTTCCCGCACAGATACGCAGTATTTT.

The rearrangement links TRBV9 to TRBJ1-1; D gene unclear. This CDR3 has 13 residues. Germline V gives CDR1 SGDLS, CDR2 YYNGEE. The germline V and J ends were trimmed by 0 bases and 1 base, with 4 bases remaining between them. The CDR3 DNA follows: TGTGCCAGCAGCGTAGCGCGGAACACTGAAGCTTTCTTT. The encoded protein is CASSVARNTEAFF.

CDR3: CASSLAGSGGSYEQYF. The CDR3 DNA reads TGTGCCAGCAGCTTAGCTGGTAGCGGGGGCTCCTACGAGCAGTACTTC. J is TRBJ2-7 and V is TRBV11-2, with 9 bases matching TRBD2. Per the germline V gene, CDR1 is SGHAT and CDR2 is FQNNGV. The CDR3 spans 16 residues. Unmatched junction bases numbered 4, after V lost 1 base and J lost 0 bases.

V usage is TRBV25-1 and J usage is TRBJ1-2; no clear D gene. Germline loops: CDR1 MGHDK, CDR2 SYGVNS. The CDR3 is 14 amino acids. V was clipped by 5 bases and J by 8 bases, with 18 bases between them. DNA for the CDR3: TGTGCCAGCAGTCCCCGGATGAAAGCGGGGGGCTACACCTTC. Its protein product is CASSPRMKAGGYTF.

The rearrangement uses TRBV6-6 and TRBJ1-2, with 7 bases matching TRBD1. Losses at the gene ends were 2 bases for V and 4 bases for J; bases not matched to a gene: 4. CDR1 MNHNY and CDR2 SVGAGI come from the germline V gene (reference sequence). The length of the CDR3 is 14 residues. This CDR3 reads CASSYDPGGYGYTF. The DNA of the CDR3 is TGTGCCAGCAGTTACGATCCAGGGGGCTATGGCTACACCTTC.

The chain combines TRBV19 with TRBJ1-2, with D perhaps TRBD1 (5 bases). Trimming removed 5 bases at V and 4 bases at J, with 11 bases between. The CDR3 extends over 13 amino acids. CDR1 is LNHDA, CDR2 SQIVND, per germline (reference sequence). CDR3 nucleotide sequence: TGTGCCAGTAGTCACAAGGGGATCTATGGCTACACCTTC. This sequence encodes CASSHKGIYGYTF.

The rearrangement links TRBV4-2 to TRBJ1-6; D is perhaps TRBD1 (6 bases). CDR3 length equals 17 residues. V was trimmed by 2 bases and J by 5 bases, leaving 16 bases between them. Germline V gene data show CDR1 as LGHNA and CDR2 as YNFKEQ. CDR3 sequence reads: CASSQQKGGINNSPLHF. DNA for the CDR3: TGTGCCAGCAGCCAACAAAAGGGGGGGATTAATAATTCACCCCTCCACTTT.

The chain employs TRBV3-1 (or the pseudogene TRBV3-2) and TRBJ1-2; D is unresolved. CDR3 length: 17 amino acids. V was cut by 4 bases and J by 0 bases, with 18 bases left in between. The germline V gene has CDR1 LGHDT and CDR2 YNNKEL (reference sequence). CDR3 amino acids: CASSPWRSTLPNYGYTF. The CDR3 DNA sequence: TGTGCCAGCAGCCCTTGGAGGTCGACGCTACCTAACTATGGCTACACCTTC.

The chain couples TRBV25-1 to TRBJ2-1; D unclear. Germline loops: CDR1 MGHDK, CDR2 SYGVNS. CDR3 length equals 13 residues. The germline V and J ends were trimmed by 4 bases and 4 bases, with 8 bases remaining between them. The CDR3 nucleotides are TGTGCCAGCAGTGTACTGGGGTACAATGAGCAGTTCTTC. This translates into CASSVLGYNEQFF.

The chain joins TRBV3-1 (or the pseudogene TRBV3-2) to TRBJ1-2; D remains ambiguous. The CDR3 runs 13 residues. Germline V gives CDR1 LGHDT, CDR2 YNNKEL (reference sequence). V lost 1 base and J 4 bases, leaving 7 bases between the germline ends. CDR3 region: CASSQGRLYGYTF. The CDR3 DNA reads TGTGCCAGCAGCCAAGGACGGCTCTATGGCTACACCTTC.

V is TRBV27 and J is TRBJ2-2; a possible D gene is TRBD2 (6 bases). The V and J ends lost 0 bases and 1 base respectively, with 12 bases between them. CDR1 MNHEY and CDR2 SMNVEV come from the germline V gene (reference sequence). The length of the CDR3 is 17 residues. CDR3 nucleotides: TGTGCCAGCAGTTTATCGAGGGTTAGCGGGAACACCGGGGAGCTGTTTTTT. The encoded protein is CASSLSRVSGNTGELFF.

The chain links TRBV28 to TRBJ1-1; no clear D gene. Trimming shortened V by 6 bases and J by 1 base, and 12 bases separated the two germline ends. Germline V gene lookup returns CDR1 MDHEN and CDR2 SYDVKM. The CDR3 has 14 residues. CDR3 nucleotides: TGTGCCAGCAGCCCGGTTGGGGAGAACACTGAAGCTTTCTTT. Encoded protein: CASSPVGENTEAFF. Variable domain in full (rest from reference TRBV28 and TRBJ1-1): DVKVTQSSRYLVKRTGEKVFLECVQDMDHENMFWYRQDPGLGLRLIYFSYDVKMKEKGDIPEGYSVSREKKERFSLILESASTNQTSMYLCASSPVGENTEAFFGQGTRLTVV.

The chain uses TRBV11-2 and TRBJ2-7, with no clear D. CDR3 length equals 13 residues. CDR1 SGHAT and CDR2 FQNNGV come from the germline V gene. V gave up 0 bases and J gave up 7 bases, with 10 bases separating them. The DNA of the CDR3 is TGTGCCAGCAGCTTAGAGGCCACCCTGGAGCAGTACTTC. It specifies CASSLEATLEQYF.

The chain recombines TRBV6-1 with TRBJ2-1; TRBD2 agrees at 8 bases. This CDR3 is 15 amino acids long. CDR1 is MNHNS, CDR2 SASEGT, per germline. With V trimmed by 2 bases and J by 2 bases, 2 bases remained unmatched. This CDR3 reads CASSELRGAYNEQFF. The CDR3 coding sequence is TGTGCCAGCAGTGAATTGCGGGGGGCCTACAATGAGCAGTTCTTC.

The genes are TRBV6-1 and TRBJ1-1; TRBD1 aligns across 8 bases. CDR3 length: 15 residues. The J segment lost 1 base and the V segment lost 1 base, leaving 2 bases of the junction unmatched. The V gene's germline CDR1 is MNHNS and CDR2 SASEGT. The CDR3 here is CASSEGGTGNTEAFF. The CDR3 DNA follows: TGTGCCAGCAGTGAAGGGGGGACAGGGAACACTGAAGCTTTCTTT.

The V gene is TRBV7-9, the J gene TRBJ2-7, with D possibly TRBD2 on 6 matching bases. Germline lookup yields CDR1 SEHNR and CDR2 FQNEAQ (reference sequence). This CDR3 has 12 residues. V shed 7 bases and J shed 7 bases, with 14 bases lying between them. In DNA, the CDR3 is TGTGCCAGCAATTATGGGGCGGGGGAGCAGTACTTC. As protein: CASNYGAGEQYF.

The rearrangement uses TRBV19 and TRBJ2-2, with a tentative D call TRBD1 (6 bases). V was trimmed by 0 bases and J by 4 bases, leaving 15 bases between them. CDR1 LNHDA and CDR2 SQIVND come from the germline V gene (reference sequence). The CDR3 has 17 residues. DNA of the CDR3: TGTGCCAGTAGTATAGATGACGGACAGTCTCTCACCGGGGAGCTGTTTTTT. The encoded protein is CASSIDDGQSLTGELFF. Full variable domain (missing parts from reference TRBV19 and TRBJ2-2): DGGITQSPKYLFRKEGQNVTLSCEQNLNHDAMYWYRQDPGQGLRLIYYSQIVNDFQKGDIAEGYSVSREKKESFPLTVTSAQKNPTAFYLCASSIDDGQSLTGELFFGEGSRLTVL.

V and J are TRBV28 and TRBJ1-1; unclear D gene. V dropped 2 bases and J dropped 1 base, with 5 bases sitting between them. Per germline, CDR1 MDHEN and CDR2 SYDVKM. This CDR3 region has 13 residues. The CDR3 loop reads CASSLGSNTEAFF. DNA for the CDR3: TGTGCCAGCAGTTTAGGTTCGAACACTGAAGCTTTCTTT.

This chain uses TRBV7-3 with TRBJ2-7; 8 nucleotides line up with TRBD1. The length of the CDR3 is 13 residues. Germline CDR1 and CDR2: SGHTA and FQGTGA. Trimming cost V 5 bases and J 6 bases; bases outside gene matches: 6. In DNA form, the CDR3 reads TGTGCCAGCAGCGGGACAGGCGGAAGCGAGCAGTACTTC. Its protein product is CASSGTGGSEQYF.